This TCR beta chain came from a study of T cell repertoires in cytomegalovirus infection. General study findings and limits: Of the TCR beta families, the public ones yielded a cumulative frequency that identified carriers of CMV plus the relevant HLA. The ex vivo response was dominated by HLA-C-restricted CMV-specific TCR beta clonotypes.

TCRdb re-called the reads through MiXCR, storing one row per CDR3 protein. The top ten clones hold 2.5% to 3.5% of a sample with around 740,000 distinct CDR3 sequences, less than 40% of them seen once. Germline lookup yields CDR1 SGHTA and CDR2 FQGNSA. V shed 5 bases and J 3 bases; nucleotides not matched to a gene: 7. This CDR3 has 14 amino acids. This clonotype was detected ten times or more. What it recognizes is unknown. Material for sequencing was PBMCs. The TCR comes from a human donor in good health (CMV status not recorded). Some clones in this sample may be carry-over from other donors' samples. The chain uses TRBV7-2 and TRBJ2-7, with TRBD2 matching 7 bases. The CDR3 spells CASSTSGVVYEQYF. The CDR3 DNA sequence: TGTGCCAGCAGCACGAGCGGGGTTGTCTACGAGCAGTACTTC.